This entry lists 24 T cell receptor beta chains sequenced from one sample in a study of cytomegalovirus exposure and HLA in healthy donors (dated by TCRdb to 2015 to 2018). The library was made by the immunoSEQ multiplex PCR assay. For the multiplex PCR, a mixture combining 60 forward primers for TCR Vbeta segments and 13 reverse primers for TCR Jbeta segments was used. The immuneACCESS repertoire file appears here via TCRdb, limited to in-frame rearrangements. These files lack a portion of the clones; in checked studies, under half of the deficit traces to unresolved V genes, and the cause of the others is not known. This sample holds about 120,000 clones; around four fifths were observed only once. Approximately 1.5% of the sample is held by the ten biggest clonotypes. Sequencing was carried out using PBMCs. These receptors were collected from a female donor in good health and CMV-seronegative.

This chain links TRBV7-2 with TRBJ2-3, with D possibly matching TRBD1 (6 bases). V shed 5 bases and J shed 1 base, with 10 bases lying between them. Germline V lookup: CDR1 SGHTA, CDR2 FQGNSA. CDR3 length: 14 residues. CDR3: CASSLYRGTDTQYF. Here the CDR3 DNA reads TGTGCCAGCAGCCTATACAGGGGCACAGATACGCAGTATTTT.

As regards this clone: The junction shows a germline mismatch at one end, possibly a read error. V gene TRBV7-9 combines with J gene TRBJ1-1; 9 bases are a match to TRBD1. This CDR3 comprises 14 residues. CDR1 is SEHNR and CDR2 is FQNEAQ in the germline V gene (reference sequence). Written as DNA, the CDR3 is TGTTCCAGCAGCTACGTACAGGGGGCAACTGAAGCTTTCTTT. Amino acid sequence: CSSSYVQGATEAFF.

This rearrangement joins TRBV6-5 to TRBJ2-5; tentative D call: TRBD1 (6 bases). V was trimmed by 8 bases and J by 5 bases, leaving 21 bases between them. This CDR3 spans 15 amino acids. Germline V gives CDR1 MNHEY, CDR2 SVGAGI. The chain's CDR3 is CASGISGTPGETQYF. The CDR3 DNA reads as TGTGCCAGCGGGATCTCCGGGACACCCGGGGAGACCCAGTACTTC.

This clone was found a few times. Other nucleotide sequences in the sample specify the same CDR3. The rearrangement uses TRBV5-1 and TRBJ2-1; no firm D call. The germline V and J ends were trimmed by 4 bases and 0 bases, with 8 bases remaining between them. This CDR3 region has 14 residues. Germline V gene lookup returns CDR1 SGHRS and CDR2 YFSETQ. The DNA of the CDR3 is TGCGCCAGCAGCCTTCCGAGCTCCTACAATGAGCAGTTCTTC. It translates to CASSLPSSYNEQFF.

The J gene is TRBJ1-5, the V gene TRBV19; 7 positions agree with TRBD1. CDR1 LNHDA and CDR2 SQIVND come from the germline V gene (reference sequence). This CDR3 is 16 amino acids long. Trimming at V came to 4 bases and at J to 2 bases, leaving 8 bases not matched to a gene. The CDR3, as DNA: TGTGCCAGTAGTACCAGACAGGGATACGGCAATCAGCCCCAGCATTTT. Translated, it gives CASSTRQGYGNQPQHF.

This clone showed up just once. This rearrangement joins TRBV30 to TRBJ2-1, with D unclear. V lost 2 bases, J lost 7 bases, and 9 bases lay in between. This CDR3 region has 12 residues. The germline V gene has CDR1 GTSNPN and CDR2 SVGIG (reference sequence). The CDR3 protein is CAWSPTVNEQFF. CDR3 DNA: TGTGCCTGGAGTCCCACGGTGAATGAGCAGTTCTTC.

CDR3 in amino acids: CASSLERGSPQHF. The DNA of the CDR3 is TGTGCCAGCAGCTTAGAAAGGGGATCGCCCCAGCATTTT. V is TRBV11-2 and J is TRBJ1-5, with a possible D match to TRBD1 (5 bases). The CDR3 runs 13 residues. In germline, CDR1 is SGHAT, CDR2 FQNNGV. Trimming removed 0 bases from V and 9 bases from J, with 9 bases in between.

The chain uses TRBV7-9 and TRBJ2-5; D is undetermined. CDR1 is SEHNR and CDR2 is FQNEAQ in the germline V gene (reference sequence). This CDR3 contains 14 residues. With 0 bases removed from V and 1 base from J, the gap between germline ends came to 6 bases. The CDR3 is CASSLASVQETQYF. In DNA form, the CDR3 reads TGTGCCAGCAGCTTAGCGTCAGTCCAAGAGACCCAGTACTTC.

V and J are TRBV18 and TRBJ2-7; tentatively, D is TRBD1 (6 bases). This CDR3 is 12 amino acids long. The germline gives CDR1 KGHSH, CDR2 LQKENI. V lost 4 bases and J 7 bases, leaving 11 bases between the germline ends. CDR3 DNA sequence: TGTGCCAGCTCACAAAACAGGGAAGAGCAGTACTTC. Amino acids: CASSQNREEQYF. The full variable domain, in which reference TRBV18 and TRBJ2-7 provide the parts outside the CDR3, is NAGVMQNPRHLVRRRGQEARLRCSPMKGHSHVYWYRQLPEEGLKFMVYLQKENIIDESGMPKERFSAEFPKEGPSILRIQQVVRGDSAAYFCASSQNREEQYFGPGTRLTVT.

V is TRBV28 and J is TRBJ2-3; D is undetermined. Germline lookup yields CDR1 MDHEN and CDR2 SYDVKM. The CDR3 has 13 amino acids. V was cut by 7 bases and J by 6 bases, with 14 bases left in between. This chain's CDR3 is CASNGQVRDTQYF. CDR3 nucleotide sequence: TGTGCCAGCAATGGGCAGGTTAGGGATACGCAGTATTTT.

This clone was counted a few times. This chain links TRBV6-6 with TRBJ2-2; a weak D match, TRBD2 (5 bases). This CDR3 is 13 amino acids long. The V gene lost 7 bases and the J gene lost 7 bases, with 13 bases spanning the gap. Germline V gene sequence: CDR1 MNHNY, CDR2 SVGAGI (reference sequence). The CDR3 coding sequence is TGTGCCAGCACCCCCCCAGGAGGCGGGGAGCTGTTTTTT. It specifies CASTPPGGGELFF.

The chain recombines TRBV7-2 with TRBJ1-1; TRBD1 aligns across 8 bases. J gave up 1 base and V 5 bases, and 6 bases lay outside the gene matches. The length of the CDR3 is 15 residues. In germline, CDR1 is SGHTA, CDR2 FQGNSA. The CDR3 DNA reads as TGTGCCAGCAGCGTTTCCGGGACAGGGAACACTGAAGCTTTCTTT. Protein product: CASSVSGTGNTEAFF.

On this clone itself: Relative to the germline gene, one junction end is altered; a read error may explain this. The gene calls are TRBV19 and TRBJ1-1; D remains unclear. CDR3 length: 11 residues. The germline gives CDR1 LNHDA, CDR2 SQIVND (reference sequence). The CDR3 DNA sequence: TGCGGAGGTAAAGGTCCCACTGAAGCTTTCTTT. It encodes CGGKGPTEAFF.

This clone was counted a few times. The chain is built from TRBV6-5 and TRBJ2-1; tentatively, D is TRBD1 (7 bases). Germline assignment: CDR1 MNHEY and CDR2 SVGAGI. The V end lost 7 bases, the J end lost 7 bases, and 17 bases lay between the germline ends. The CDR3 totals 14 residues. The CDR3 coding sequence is TGTGCCAGCACCTTACTCAGGGGGGCTAATGAGCAGTTCTTC. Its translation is CASTLLRGANEQFF.

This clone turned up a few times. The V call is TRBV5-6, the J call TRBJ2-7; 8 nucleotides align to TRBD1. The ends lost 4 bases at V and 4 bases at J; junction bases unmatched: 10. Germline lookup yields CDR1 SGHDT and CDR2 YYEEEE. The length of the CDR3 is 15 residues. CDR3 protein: CASSVPGTGGYEQYF. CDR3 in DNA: TGTGCCAGCAGCGTCCCCGGGACAGGCGGGTACGAGCAGTACTTC. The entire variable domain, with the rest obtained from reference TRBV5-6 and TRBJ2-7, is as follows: DAGVTQSPTHLIKTRGQQVTLRCSPKSGHDTVSWYQQALGQGPQFIFQYYEEEERQRGNFPDRFSGHQFPNYSSELNVNALLLGDSALYLCASSVPGTGGYEQYFGPGTRLTVT.

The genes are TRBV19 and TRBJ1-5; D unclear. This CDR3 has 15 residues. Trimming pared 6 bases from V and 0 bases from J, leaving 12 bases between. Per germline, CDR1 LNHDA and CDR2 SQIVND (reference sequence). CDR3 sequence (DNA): TGTGCCAGTAGACCGACACCCAATAGCAATCAGCCCCAGCATTTT. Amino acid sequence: CASRPTPNSNQPQHF.

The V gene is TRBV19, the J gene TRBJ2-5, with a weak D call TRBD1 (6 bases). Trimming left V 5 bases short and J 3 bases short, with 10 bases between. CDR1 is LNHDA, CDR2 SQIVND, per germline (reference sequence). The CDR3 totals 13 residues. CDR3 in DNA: TGTGCCAGTAGTGGACAGAAAAAAGAGACCCAGTACTTC. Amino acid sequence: CASSGQKKETQYF.

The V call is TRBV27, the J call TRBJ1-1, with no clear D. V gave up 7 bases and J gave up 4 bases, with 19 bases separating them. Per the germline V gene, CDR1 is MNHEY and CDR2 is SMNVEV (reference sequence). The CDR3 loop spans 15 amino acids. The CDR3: CASNSRDPGITEAFF. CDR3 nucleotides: TGTGCCAGCAATTCTAGAGACCCCGGGATCACTGAAGCTTTCTTT.

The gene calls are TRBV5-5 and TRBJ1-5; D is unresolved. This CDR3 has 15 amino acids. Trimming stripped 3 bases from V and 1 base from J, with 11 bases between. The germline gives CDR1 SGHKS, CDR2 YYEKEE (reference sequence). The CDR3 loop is CASSSQTASNQPQHF. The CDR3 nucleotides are TGTGCCAGCAGCTCTCAGACTGCGAGCAATCAGCCCCAGCATTTT.

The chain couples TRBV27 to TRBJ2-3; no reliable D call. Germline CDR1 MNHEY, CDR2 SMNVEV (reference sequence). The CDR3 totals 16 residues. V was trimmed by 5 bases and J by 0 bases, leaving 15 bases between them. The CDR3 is CASSPPRGASTDTQYF. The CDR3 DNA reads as TGTGCCAGCAGTCCCCCTCGCGGAGCTAGCACAGATACGCAGTATTTT.

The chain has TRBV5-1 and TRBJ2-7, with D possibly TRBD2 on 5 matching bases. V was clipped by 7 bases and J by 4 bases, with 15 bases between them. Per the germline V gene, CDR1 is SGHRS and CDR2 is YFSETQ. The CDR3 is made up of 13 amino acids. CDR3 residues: CASWGDGSYEQYF. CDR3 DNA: TGCGCCAGCTGGGGAGACGGGTCATACGAGCAGTACTTC.

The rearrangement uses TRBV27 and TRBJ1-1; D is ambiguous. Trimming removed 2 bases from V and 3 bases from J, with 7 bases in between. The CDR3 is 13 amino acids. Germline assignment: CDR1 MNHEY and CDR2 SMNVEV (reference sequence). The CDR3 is CASSLEVYTEAFF. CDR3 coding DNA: TGTGCCAGCAGTTTAGAGGTCTACACTGAAGCTTTCTTT.

The CDR3 here is CASSPISPGLAGENEQYF. The CDR3 coding sequence is TGTGCCAGCAGCCCTATTAGTCCGGGACTAGCGGGAGAGAACGAGCAGTACTTC. The chain uses TRBV7-2 and TRBJ2-7, with TRBD2 identical over 14 bases. Germline V gives CDR1 SGHTA, CDR2 FQGNSA. With 5 bases clipped from V and 5 bases from J, the junction kept 14 bases outside the gene matches. This CDR3 is built from 18 residues.

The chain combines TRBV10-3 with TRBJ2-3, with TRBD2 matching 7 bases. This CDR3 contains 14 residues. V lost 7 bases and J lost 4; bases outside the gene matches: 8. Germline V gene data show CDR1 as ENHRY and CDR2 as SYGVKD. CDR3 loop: CAIKVAGDSDTQYF. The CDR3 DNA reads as TGTGCCATCAAGGTCGCGGGAGATTCAGATACGCAGTATTTT.